The 11 T cell receptor beta chains listed next were all sequenced from one sample in a study of blood T cell repertoires in COVID-19. Measured with immunoSEQ multiplex PCR; TCRdb has only the in-frame clones, and not every one. Of more than 300,000 clones in the sample, just over 90% were seen once. The sequencing sample was made of PBMCs or T cells enriched from blood (not recorded which). These receptors came from a woman in her 40s who had been exposed to COVID-19.

The rearrangement links TRBV5-1 to TRBJ2-5; D may be TRBD2 (6 bases). CDR1 and CDR2 (germline): SGHRS, YFSETQ. This CDR3 has 14 amino acids. V gave up 4 bases and J gave up 3 bases, with 13 bases separating them. In DNA, the CDR3 is TGCGCCAGCAGCCCGGGACTCCCCGAAGAGACCCAGTACTTC. The encoded protein is CASSPGLPEETQYF.

With respect to this clone: The sample carries other DNA sequences with the same CDR3. V gene TRBV20-1 combines with J gene TRBJ1-2; D call uncertain. Per germline, CDR1 DFQATT and CDR2 SNEGSKA (reference sequence). V lost 1 base, J lost 5 bases, and 2 bases lay in between. The CDR3 totals 10 residues. The CDR3 DNA is TGCAGTGCTAGAGCATATGGCTACACCTTC. It encodes CSARAYGYTF.

This rearrangement joins TRBV2 to TRBJ2-3; TRBD2 agrees at 8 bases. Germline V gives CDR1 SNHLY, CDR2 FYNNEI. CDR3 length: 16 residues. Germline trimming cut 7 bases from V and 0 bases from J; bases unmatched to any gene: 9. CDR3 DNA: TGTGCCAGCATGGGGTTAGCGGGACATAGCACAGATACGCAGTATTTT. Residues: CASMGLAGHSTDTQYF.

The CDR3 nucleotides read TGCGCCAGCAGCTTGGGAGAGAGGAGGGGGCAGGATGGCTACACCTTC. Its protein product is CASSLGERRGQDGYTF. The rearrangement links TRBV5-1 to TRBJ1-2, with TRBD1 matching over 7 bases. From germline, CDR1 is SGHRS and CDR2 YFSETQ. The CDR3 runs to 16 residues. The trim removed 0 bases at V and 6 bases at J, leaving 11 bases unmatched.

The chain employs TRBV18 and TRBJ1-3; the D is unclear. Germline assignment: CDR1 KGHSH and CDR2 LQKENI. This CDR3 has 16 amino acids. Trimming cost V 0 bases and J 0 bases, with 9 bases left between them. Written as DNA, the CDR3 is TGTGCCAGCTCACCACCAAACAGCTACTCTGGAAACACCATATATTTT. It specifies CASSPPNSYSGNTIYF.

The J gene is TRBJ2-3, the V gene TRBV7-9; D is possibly TRBD2 (5 bases). Trimming pared 11 bases from V and 5 bases from J, leaving 20 bases between. Germline V gives CDR1 SEHNR, CDR2 FQNEAQ (reference sequence). The CDR3 totals 14 residues. The CDR3 nucleotides are TGTGCCGCCCTCGGAGGTAGCTTGGGAGATACGCAGTATTTT. It specifies CAALGGSLGDTQYF.

The chain has TRBV9 and TRBJ2-7; 7 bases line up with TRBD1. The CDR3 contains 14 residues. Per germline, CDR1 SGDLS and CDR2 YYNGEE. Trimming took 4 bases from V and 2 from J; bases not matched to a gene: 6. The CDR3 here is CASSPWDSTYEQYF. The CDR3 nucleotides are TGTGCCAGCAGCCCTTGGGACAGCACCTACGAGCAGTACTTC.

The chain has TRBV7-8 and TRBJ1-5; D is possibly TRBD1 (6 bases). V was shortened by 1 base and J by 2 bases, with 12 bases between the two germline ends. The CDR3 sequence is 16 residues long. The V gene's germline CDR1 is SGHVS and CDR2 FQNEAQ. In nucleotides, the CDR3 is TGTGCCAGCAGCTTAGGGGACAATGTCCGCAATCAGCCCCAGCATTTT. Translated, it gives CASSLGDNVRNQPQHF.

This sequence joins TRBV25-1 and TRBJ2-7, with D unresolved. Germline V gives CDR1 MGHDK, CDR2 SYGVNS. The CDR3 runs 12 residues. V was pared by 3 bases and J by 3 bases, with 6 bases between. The CDR3 is CASSDRLYEQYF. The DNA of the CDR3 is TGTGCCAGCAGTGACCGTCTCTACGAGCAGTACTTC.

The chain links TRBV24-1 to TRBJ1-2, with TRBD1 matching over 7 bases. The CDR3 consists of 15 residues. V gave up 3 bases and J gave up 7 bases; unmatched junction bases: 10. Germline values: CDR1 KGHDR, CDR2 SFDVKD. CDR3 in DNA: TGTGCCACCAGTGATAGACAGGGTTCTTGGCGTGGCTACACCTTC. Protein sequence: CATSDRQGSWRGYTF.

The V and J genes are TRBV2 and TRBJ1-2; TRBD1 aligns across 7 bases. J gave up 6 bases and V 4 bases, and 8 bases lay outside the gene matches. The CDR3 consists of 14 residues. CDR1 is SNHLY and CDR2 is FYNNEI in the germline V gene. In nucleotides, the CDR3 is TGTGCCAGCAGTGTGACAGGGACAAGAAATGGCTACACCTTC. Encoded protein: CASSVTGTRNGYTF.